The 31 T cell receptor beta chains below were found in one sample sequenced in a study of T cell responses to AZD1222 COVID-19 vaccine. Only in-frame clones appear in the TCRdb table, and some are missing; sequencing was by immunoSEQ multiplex PCR. Here the sample spans 77,000 or so clones, 91% being singletons. This specimen was peripheral blood, taken 28 days after the second AZD1222 dose. Source of these receptors: an adult who received the AZD1222 COVID-19 vaccine.

Comments on this clone: The same CDR3 arises from other DNA sequences in this sample as well. CDR3 in amino acids: CASSQGGLAGGRSYEQYF. The CDR3, as DNA: TGTGCCAGCAGCCAAGGGGGACTAGCGGGAGGGCGGTCCTACGAGCAGTACTTC. This chain uses TRBV4-2 with TRBJ2-7, with TRBD2 matching 16 bases. The CDR3 sequence is 18 residues long. Trimming at V came to 1 base and at J to 1 base, leaving 4 bases not matched to a gene. In germline, CDR1 is LGHNA, CDR2 YNFKEQ.

In this sample, this clone turned up a few times. The chain joins TRBV3-1 (or the pseudogene TRBV3-2) to TRBJ1-1; D is possibly TRBD1 (6 bases). Germline V gives CDR1 LGHDT, CDR2 YNNKEL (reference sequence). V lost 1 base, J lost 7 bases, and 13 bases lay in between. There are 14 residues in the CDR3. CDR3 amino acids: CASSQGAGDLEAFF. The CDR3 region has the DNA TGTGCCAGCAGCCAAGGGGCAGGGGACCTTGAAGCTTTCTTT.

V and J are TRBV29-1 and TRBJ1-5, with 7 bases fitting TRBD1. V trimming: 7 bases; J trimming: 9 bases; junction bases outside the gene matches: 15. The V gene's germline CDR1 is SQVTM and CDR2 ANQGSEA. The CDR3 extends over 14 amino acids. DNA for the CDR3: TGCAGCGCGCAGCCGGGACAGTACGGGGGGCCCCAGCATTTT. Its protein product is CSAQPGQYGGPQHF.

This clone was counted only a few times. The chain links TRBV19 to TRBJ2-3; 12 bases fit TRBD2. The V and J ends lost 6 bases and 6 bases, in that order; junction bases with no gene match: 7. The CDR3 covers 15 residues. Germline-derived CDR1 and CDR2 are LNHDA and SQIVND (reference sequence). The chain's CDR3 is CASSITSGRTDTQYF. CDR3 DNA sequence: TGTGCCAGTAGCATAACTAGCGGGAGGACGGATACGCAGTATTTT.

This chain joins TRBV29-1 and TRBJ2-7; D not certain. V dropped 7 bases and J dropped 4 bases, with 14 bases sitting between them. There are 12 residues in the CDR3. The germline CDR1 and CDR2 sequences are SQVTM and ANQGSEA. The CDR3 reads CSGLDVKYEQYF. The CDR3 DNA reads as TGCAGCGGCCTTGACGTTAAATACGAGCAGTACTTC.

The rearrangement joins TRBV27 to TRBJ1-5; tentatively, D is TRBD1 (5 bases). V shed 6 bases and J shed 5 bases, with 11 bases lying between them. This CDR3 contains 13 residues. CDR1 is MNHEY, CDR2 SMNVEV, per germline (reference sequence). Here the CDR3 DNA reads TGTGCCAGCAGGAGGGGAAGCCATCAGCCCCAGCATTTT. Translation: CASRRGSHQPQHF.

The chain has TRBV5-1 and TRBJ1-4; 7 nucleotides agree with TRBD1. The germline V gene encodes CDR1 SGHRS and CDR2 YFSETQ. V trimming: 0 bases; J trimming: 0 bases; junction bases outside the gene matches: 5. The CDR3 runs to 17 residues. The CDR3 loop reads CASSLAPGGPTNEKLFF. DNA for the CDR3: TGCGCCAGCAGCTTGGCCCCAGGGGGTCCAACTAATGAAAAACTGTTTTTT. The full variable domain, in which reference TRBV5-1 and TRBJ1-4 provide the parts outside the CDR3, is KAGVTQTPRYLIKTRGQQVTLSCSPISGHRSVSWYQQTPGQGLQFLFEYFSETQRNKGNFPGRFSGRQFSNSRSEMNVSTLELGDSALYLCASSLAPGGPTNEKLFFGSGTQLSVL.

The chain joins TRBV5-1 to TRBJ1-2; 10 positions agree with TRBD1. From germline, CDR1 is SGHRS and CDR2 YFSETQ. After removal of 2 bases from V and 5 bases from J, the junction contained 3 bases not matched to a gene. This CDR3 has 14 residues. CDR3 sequence (DNA): TGCGCCAGCAGCTTTTCGGGACAGGGGTATGGCTACACCTTC. It yields the protein CASSFSGQGYGYTF.

The chain combines TRBV10-2 with TRBJ2-1, with a tentative D call TRBD1 (5 bases). Germline-derived CDR1 and CDR2 are WSHSY and SAAADI. The CDR3 has 13 amino acids. V was pared by 4 bases and J by 3 bases, with 7 bases between. CDR3 in DNA: TGCGCCAGCAGTGCCCAGGGCTACAATGAGCAGTTCTTC. Its protein product is CASSAQGYNEQFF.

V is TRBV15 and J is TRBJ2-3; 9 bases are a match to TRBD1. In germline, CDR1 is LNHNV, CDR2 YYDKDF (reference sequence). This CDR3 has 15 amino acids. J was trimmed by 5 bases and V by 1 base; bases with no gene match: 4. CDR3 protein: CATSRGTGGRDTQYF. CDR3 DNA sequence: TGTGCCACCAGCAGAGGTACAGGGGGCAGAGATACGCAGTATTTT.

The chain carries TRBV2 and TRBJ2-7, with 10 bases aligning to TRBD1. The germline gives CDR1 SNHLY, CDR2 FYNNEI. Trimming cost V 4 bases and J 1 base; bases outside gene matches: 4. This CDR3 has 15 amino acids. In nucleotides, the CDR3 is TGTGCCAGCAGTGGGACAGGGGGTCTGTCCTACGAGCAGTACTTC. Translated: CASSGTGGLSYEQYF.

The chain joins TRBV6-4 to TRBJ1-2; 9 bases map to TRBD1. Germline CDR1 MRHNA, CDR2 SNTAGT. Germline trimming cut 8 bases from V and 4 bases from J; bases unmatched to any gene: 5. The CDR3 sequence is 13 residues long. CDR3 loop: CASRTGAFYGYTF. The DNA for the CDR3 is TGTGCCAGCCGGACAGGGGCATTCTATGGCTACACCTTC.

The chain combines TRBV4-1 with TRBJ2-1; TRBD1 or TRBD2 may be the D gene (5 bases each). V dropped 4 bases and J dropped 0 bases, with 22 bases sitting between them. The germline V gene has CDR1 MGHRA and CDR2 YSYEKL. CDR3 length: 19 residues. The CDR3 sequence is CASSPSGTPSGSSYNEQFF. Written as DNA, the CDR3 is TGCGCCAGCAGCCCATCAGGGACCCCATCTGGGAGCTCCTACAATGAGCAGTTCTTC.

The genes are TRBV11-2 and TRBJ2-2; D may be TRBD1 (5 bases). Germline CDR1 SGHAT, CDR2 FQNNGV. The CDR3 totals 14 residues. Trimming pared 0 bases from V and 4 bases from J, leaving 6 bases between. The CDR3: CASSLEQATGELFF. CDR3 DNA: TGTGCCAGCAGCTTAGAACAGGCCACCGGGGAGCTGTTTTTT.

This sequence joins TRBV11-2 and TRBJ1-3, with D hard to call. This CDR3 contains 17 residues. Germline CDR1 SGHAT, CDR2 FQNNGV. Trimming took off 8 bases at V and 2 bases at J, with 22 bases between the two ends. The CDR3 DNA reads as TGTGCCAGCGCCGCTCCCTTAAGGAGGGTCCCTGGAAACACCATATATTTT. Protein product: CASAAPLRRVPGNTIYF.

The rearrangement links TRBV6-4 to TRBJ2-1, with D hard to call. The germline V gene encodes CDR1 MRHNA and CDR2 SNTAGT. V shed 0 bases and J shed 0 bases, with 6 bases lying between them. The CDR3 has 15 amino acids. The CDR3 loop reads CASSDSPSSYNEQFF. The CDR3 nucleotides are TGTGCCAGCAGTGACTCGCCTAGCTCCTACAATGAGCAGTTCTTC.

This clone was observed a single time. The chain joins TRBV5-4 to TRBJ2-5, with 8 bases matching TRBD1. The V and J ends lost 2 bases and 3 bases, in that order; junction bases with no gene match: 6. CDR3 length equals 15 residues. Per the germline V gene, CDR1 is SGHNT and CDR2 is YYREEE (reference sequence). The CDR3 loop reads CASSLTGQGEETQYF. DNA for the CDR3: TGTGCCAGCAGCTTAACCGGACAGGGCGAAGAGACCCAGTACTTC.

The V call is TRBV9, the J call TRBJ1-4, with D perhaps matching TRBD1 (6 bases). The CDR3 loop spans 13 amino acids. Germline V CDR1 and CDR2: SGDLS, YYNGEE. Between the trimmed V and J ends, which lost 2 bases and 5 bases, there was a span of 7 bases. The DNA for the CDR3 is TGTGCCAGCAGCGTTGGACAGAATGAAAAACTGTTTTTT. Translation: CASSVGQNEKLFF.

This chain joins TRBV10-2 and TRBJ1-1, with D tentatively TRBD1 (6 bases). The V and J ends lost 7 bases and 10 bases respectively, with 13 bases between them. Looked up from germline, CDR1 is WSHSY and CDR2 is SAAADI. This CDR3 has 11 amino acids. In DNA, the CDR3 is TGCGCCAGCAACCAGGGGTCTTCAGCTTTCTTT. Amino acid sequence: CASNQGSSAFF.

The rearrangement links TRBV12-3 or TRBV12-4 to TRBJ2-7; weak D call: TRBD2 (6 bases). The CDR3 loop spans 11 amino acids. Between the trimmed V and J ends, which lost 10 bases and 7 bases, there was a span of 14 bases. Written as DNA, the CDR3 is TGTGCCACCGCCGGGGGTCGGGAGCAGTACTTC. This translates into CATAGGREQYF.

Only one count was recorded for this clone. Mismatch with germline at one junction end may stem from a read error. The genes are TRBV7-3 and TRBJ2-1; D gene unclear. Germline loops: CDR1 SGHTA, CDR2 FQGTGA. There are 13 residues in the CDR3. CDR3 sequence (DNA): TGTGCCAGCAGCACTAACGGCTACGATGAGCAGTTCTTC. It yields the protein CASSTNGYDEQFF.

This chain uses TRBV24-1 with TRBJ2-1; 9 bases are a match to TRBD2. Losses at the gene ends were 5 bases for V and 7 bases for J; bases not matched to a gene: 8. This CDR3 region has 15 residues. Germline lookup yields CDR1 KGHDR and CDR2 SFDVKD. In DNA, the CDR3 is TGTGCCACCAGTGGTGGCGGGAGGGCCAATAATGAGCAGTTCTTC. Translating gives CATSGGGRANNEQFF.

This clone was counted between two and nine times. The chain recombines TRBV28 with TRBJ2-7, with TRBD1 as a possible D gene (6 bases). There are 12 residues in the CDR3. Per the germline V gene, CDR1 is MDHEN and CDR2 is SYDVKM. The germline V and J ends were trimmed by 5 bases and 5 bases, with 10 bases remaining between them. CDR3 DNA: TGTGCCAGCAGTCAGGGGTGGCACGAGCAGTACTTC. The encoded protein is CASSQGWHEQYF.

This sequence joins TRBV28 and TRBJ2-3; weak D call: TRBD1 (5 bases). CDR1 is MDHEN, CDR2 SYDVKM, per germline. V was shortened by 6 bases and J by 4 bases, with 14 bases between the two germline ends. The CDR3 runs 14 residues. The CDR3, as DNA: TGTGCCAGCAGGCCGGGCCTCAGGGCAGATACGCAGTATTTT. Protein sequence: CASRPGLRADTQYF.

The chain couples TRBV30 to TRBJ2-7, with 8 bases lining up with TRBD1. Germline lookup yields CDR1 GTSNPN and CDR2 SVGIG (reference sequence). The J segment lost 6 bases and the V segment lost 2 bases, leaving 6 bases of the junction unmatched. The CDR3 has 13 residues. CDR3 in amino acids: CAWSPPGGLEQYF. CDR3 nucleotides: TGTGCCTGGAGTCCTCCAGGGGGCCTCGAGCAGTACTTC.

This CDR3 reads CASSLVHTDTQYF. The CDR3, as DNA: TGTGCCAGCAGCTTAGTACACACAGATACGCAGTATTTT. V and J are TRBV7-2 and TRBJ2-3, with D hard to call. CDR3 length: 13 amino acids. V dropped 1 base and J dropped 2 bases, with 4 bases sitting between them. Germline lookup yields CDR1 SGHTA and CDR2 FQGNSA.

Details on this clone: At one end the junction does not follow the germline gene, possibly because of a read error. The V gene is TRBV7-7, the J gene TRBJ2-5; TRBD2 matches 10 bases. CDR1 SSHAT and CDR2 FNYEAQ come from the germline V gene (reference sequence). The CDR3 consists of 13 residues. CDR3 sequence reads: CASSRLAGETQYF. As DNA, the CDR3 is TGTGCTAGCAGCCGACTAGCGGGAGAGACCCAGTACTTC.

CDR3 region: CASSEVAGGADTQYF. For the CDR3, the DNA is TGTGCCAGCAGTGAAGTAGCGGGAGGGGCAGATACGCAGTATTTT. The rearrangement joins TRBV6-1 to TRBJ2-3; 11 bases are a match to TRBD2. The CDR3 is made up of 15 amino acids. Trimming cost V 1 base and J 4 bases; bases outside gene matches: 1. Germline CDR1 and CDR2: MNHNS and SASEGT.

The rearrangement joins TRBV5-1 to TRBJ1-1; D is possibly TRBD1 (5 bases). V gave up 4 bases and J gave up 6 bases, with 10 bases separating them. CDR1 is SGHRS and CDR2 is YFSETQ in the germline V gene. This CDR3 has 12 amino acids. The CDR3 nucleotides read TGCGCCAGCAGCATCGGGGCATCTGAAGCTTTCTTT. Translating gives CASSIGASEAFF.

The gene calls are TRBV3-1 (or the pseudogene TRBV3-2) and TRBJ2-3; 12 positions match TRBD2. J was trimmed by 0 bases and V by 6 bases; bases with no gene match: 10. Germline V gene sequence: CDR1 LGHDT, CDR2 YNNKEL (reference sequence). This CDR3 contains 18 residues. This chain's CDR3 is CASSPWTSGKGSTDTQYF. CDR3 DNA: TGTGCCAGCAGTCCGTGGACTAGCGGGAAGGGAAGCACAGATACGCAGTATTTT.

This clone was seen once. This CDR3 reads CASKTGYSQETQYF. The CDR3, as DNA: TGCGCCAGCAAGACAGGGTACTCCCAAGAGACCCAGTACTTC. This sequence joins TRBV5-1 and TRBJ2-5; 7 bases map to TRBD1. The V and J ends lost 6 bases and 1 base, in that order; junction bases with no gene match: 6. Germline V gives CDR1 SGHRS, CDR2 YFSETQ. This CDR3 spans 14 amino acids.